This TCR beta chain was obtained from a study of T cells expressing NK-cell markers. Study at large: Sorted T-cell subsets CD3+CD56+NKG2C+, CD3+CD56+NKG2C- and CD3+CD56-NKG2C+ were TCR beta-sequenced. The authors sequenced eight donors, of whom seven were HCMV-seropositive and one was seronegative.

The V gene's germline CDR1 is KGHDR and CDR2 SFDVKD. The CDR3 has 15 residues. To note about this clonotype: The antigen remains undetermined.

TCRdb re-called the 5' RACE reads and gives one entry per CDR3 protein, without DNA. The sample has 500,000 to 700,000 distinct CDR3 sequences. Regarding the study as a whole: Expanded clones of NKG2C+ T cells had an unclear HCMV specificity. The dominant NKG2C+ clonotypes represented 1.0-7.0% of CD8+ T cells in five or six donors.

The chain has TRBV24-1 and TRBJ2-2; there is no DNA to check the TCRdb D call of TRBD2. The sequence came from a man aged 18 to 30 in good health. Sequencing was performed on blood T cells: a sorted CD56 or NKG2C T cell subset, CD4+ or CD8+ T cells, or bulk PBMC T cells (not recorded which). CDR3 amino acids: CATKSGAGDTGELFF.